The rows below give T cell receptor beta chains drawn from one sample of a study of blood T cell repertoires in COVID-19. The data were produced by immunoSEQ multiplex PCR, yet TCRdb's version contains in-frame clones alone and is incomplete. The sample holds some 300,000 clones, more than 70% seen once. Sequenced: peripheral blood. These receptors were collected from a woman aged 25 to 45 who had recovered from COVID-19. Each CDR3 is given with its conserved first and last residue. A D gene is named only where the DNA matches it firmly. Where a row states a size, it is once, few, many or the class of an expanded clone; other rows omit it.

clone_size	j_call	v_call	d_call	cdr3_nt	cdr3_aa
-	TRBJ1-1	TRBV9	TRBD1	TGTGCCAGCAGCGTGGGGACAGCTAACACTGAAGCTTTCTTT	CASSVGTANTEAFF
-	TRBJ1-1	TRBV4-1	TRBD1	TGCGCCAGCAGCTGGGACAGGACGAACACTGAAGCTTTCTTT	CASSWDRTNTEAFF
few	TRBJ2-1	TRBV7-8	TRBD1	TGTGCCAGCAGCTCGACAGGGGGAGGGTGGTACAATGAGCAGTTCTTC	CASSSTGGGWYNEQFF
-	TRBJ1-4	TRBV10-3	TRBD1	TGTGCCATCAGTGATCCCGCAGGGGGCAAAACTAATGAAAAACTGTTTTTT	CAISDPAGGKTNEKLFF
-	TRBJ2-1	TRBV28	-	TGTGCCAGCAAAGGGGATTACTCCTACAATGAGCAGTTCTTC	CASKGDYSYNEQFF
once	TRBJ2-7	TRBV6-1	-	TGTGCCAGCAGTGAACCCCCATACGAGCAGTACTTC	CASSEPPYEQYF
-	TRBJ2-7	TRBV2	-	TGTGCCATTTCTCAAGGATGGAGATACGAGCAGTACTTC	CAISQGWRYEQYF
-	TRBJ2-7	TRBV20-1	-	TGCAGTGCTCGATCGGCGGACGAGCAGTACTTC	CSARSADEQYF
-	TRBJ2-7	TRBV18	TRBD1	TGTGCCAGCTCACCGGCCATTCACAGGGGCGAGCAGTACTTC	CASSPAIHRGEQYF
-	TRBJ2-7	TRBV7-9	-	TGTGCCAGCAGCTTTGGGACAATCTTCGGCGAGCAGTACTTC	CASSFGTIFGEQYF
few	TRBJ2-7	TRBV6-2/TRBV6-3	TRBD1	TGTGCCAGCAGCTGGGGGACAGGCCTTCTCTACGAGCAGTACTTC	CASSWGTGLLYEQYF
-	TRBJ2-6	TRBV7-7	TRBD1	TGTGCCAGCAGCCCCGGACAGGCAAGCTCTGGGGCCAACGTCCTGACTTTC	CASSPGQASSGANVLTF
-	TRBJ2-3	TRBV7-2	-	TGTGCCAGCAGTGACCCGTTCTCGCGGTGGGATACGCAGTATTTT	CASSDPFSRWDTQYF
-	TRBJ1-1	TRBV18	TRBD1	TGTGCCAGCTCATCGACAGGGGGTGAAGCTTTCTTT	CASSSTGGEAFF
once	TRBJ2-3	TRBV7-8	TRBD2	TGTGCCAGCAGCTTATTAGCGGGGGGCACAGATACGCAGTATTTT	CASSLLAGGTDTQYF
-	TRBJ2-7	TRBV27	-	TGTGCCAGCAGTTTATCCAGGGGCTCCTACGAGCAGTACTTC	CASSLSRGSYEQYF
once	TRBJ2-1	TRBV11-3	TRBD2	TGTGCCAGCAGCTCCTCTAGCGGGGGGGCCTACAATGAGCAGTTCTTC	CASSSSSGGAYNEQFF
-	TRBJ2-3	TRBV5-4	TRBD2	TGTGCCAGCAGCTTGGCGGGGGGGCCCCCCGATACGCAGTATTTT	CASSLAGGPPDTQYF
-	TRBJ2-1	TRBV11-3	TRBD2	TGTGCCAGCAGCCCAGACGGCGCGGGGGGGATCGGTGAGCAGTTCTTC	CASSPDGAGGIGEQFF
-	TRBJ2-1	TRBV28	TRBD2	TGTGCCAGCAGTTTAAGTAGGAGCGGGGGGCACTACAATGAGCAGTTCTTC	CASSLSRSGGHYNEQFF
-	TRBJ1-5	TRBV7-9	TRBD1	TGTGCCAGCAGCCTGGACAGGGGGTGGAATCAGCCCCAGCATTTT	CASSLDRGWNQPQHF
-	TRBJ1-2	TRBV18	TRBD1	TGTGCCAGCACGCAGGGACAGGGCCCCTATGGCTACACCTTC	CASTQGQGPYGYTF
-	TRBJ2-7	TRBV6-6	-	TGTGCCAGCAGTTTCCCCTCGGGTGACTACGAGCAGTACTTC	CASSFPSGDYEQYF
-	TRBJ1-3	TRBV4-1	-	TGCGCCAGCAGACGAGGTTCTGGAAACACCATATATTTT	CASRRGSGNTIYF
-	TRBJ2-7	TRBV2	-	TGTGCCAGCAGTGGCGGGGACGCAGGATCCTACGAGCAGTACTTC	CASSGGDAGSYEQYF
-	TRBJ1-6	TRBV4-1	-	TGCGCCAGCAGCGTACACGAAAACAGGAATTCACCCCTCCACTTT	CASSVHENRNSPLHF
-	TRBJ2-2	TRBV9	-	TGTGCCAGCAGCGTGTGGGACACCTCGAACACCGGGGAGCTGTTTTTT	CASSVWDTSNTGELFF
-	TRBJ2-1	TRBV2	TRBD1	TGTGCCAGTAGGACAGGGGGTTACAATGAGCAGTTCTTC	CASRTGGYNEQFF
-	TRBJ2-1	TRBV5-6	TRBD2	TGTGCCAGCAGCCATCCTTCGGGGGGCAATGAGCAGTTCTTC	CASSHPSGGNEQFF
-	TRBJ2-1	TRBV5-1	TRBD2	TGCGCCAGCAGCACGGATAGCGGGGGCCCCTCCTACAATGAGCAGTTCTTC	CASSTDSGGPSYNEQFF
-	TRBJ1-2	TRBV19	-	TGTGCCAGTAGTATTGACGGGTATGGCTACACCTTC	CASSIDGYGYTF
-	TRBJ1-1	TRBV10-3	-	TGTGCCATCAGTGAAGGCAGGGTGAACACTGAAGCTTTCTTT	CAISEGRVNTEAFF
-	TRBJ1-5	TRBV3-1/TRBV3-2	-	TGTGCCAGCAGCCAAGATCTCGGGCAGCCCCAGCATTTT	CASSQDLGQPQHF